The 10 T cell receptor beta chains below were found in one sample sequenced in a study of OX40 agonist ivuxolimab in advanced cancers. Clones were sequenced by immunoSEQ multiplex PCR, and TCRdb holds only the in-frame ones, with some missing. The sample holds tens of thousands of clones; around 85% are singletons and the top ten take less than 4.5%. The material was CD4+ or CD8+ T cells sorted from blood, obtained in a trial of the OX40 agonist ivuxolimab. The receptors were sampled from an adult with an advanced solid tumor such as melanoma, head and neck, liver or kidney cancer.

This clone was counted once. This sequence joins TRBV5-4 and TRBJ2-3; 8 positions match TRBD1. V dropped 4 bases and J dropped 1; count of bases not matched to a gene: 5. This CDR3 is built from 15 residues. Germline V lookup: CDR1 SGHNT, CDR2 YYREEE (reference sequence). The CDR3 here is CASSLPGQGTDTQYF. The CDR3 DNA reads as TGTGCCAGCAGCCTCCCGGGACAGGGCACAGATACGCAGTATTTT. The full variable domain, its missing parts supplied by reference TRBV5-4 and TRBJ2-3, is ETGVTQSPTHLIKTRGQQVTLRCSSQSGHNTVSWYQQALGQGPQFIFQYYREEENGRGNFPPRFSGLQFPNYSSELNVNALELDDSALYLCASSLPGQGTDTQYFGPGTRLTVL.

The V call is TRBV11-2, the J call TRBJ2-1; 7 bases fit TRBD2. This CDR3 comprises 17 residues. V dropped 5 bases and J dropped 4; count of bases not matched to a gene: 14. Germline CDR1 SGHAT, CDR2 FQNNGV. Here the CDR3 DNA reads TGTGCCAGCAGCAAAAAGATTATGGGACTATATTACAATGAGCAGTTCTTC. It yields the protein CASSKKIMGLYYNEQFF.

This clone has only one observation. The J gene is TRBJ1-6, the V gene TRBV6-5, with 7 bases matching TRBD1. CDR1 MNHEY and CDR2 SVGAGI come from the germline V gene. The CDR3 spans 13 residues. CDR3 region: CATKGAAHSPLHF. The CDR3 nucleotides read TGTGCGACAAAGGGGGCGGCTCATTCACCCCTCCACTTT.

The rearrangement links TRBV4-1 to TRBJ2-7, with 9 bases that match TRBD2. V lost 1 base and J lost 5; bases outside the gene matches: 12. Germline V gives CDR1 MGHRA, CDR2 YSYEKL. CDR3 length: 17 amino acids. CDR3 sequence reads: CASSQARGGRAPNEQYF. CDR3 DNA: TGCGCCAGCAGCCAAGCGAGGGGCGGGAGGGCCCCCAACGAGCAGTACTTC.

The rearrangement links TRBV9 to TRBJ2-5; unclear D gene. Germline V gene lookup returns CDR1 SGDLS and CDR2 YYNGEE. Trimming took 0 bases from V and 5 from J, leaving 5 bases between them. This CDR3 contains 12 residues. CDR3 residues: CASSVVGETQYF. The CDR3 coding sequence is TGTGCCAGCAGCGTAGTCGGTGAGACCCAGTACTTC.

The chain is built from TRBV28 and TRBJ2-7, with D perhaps being TRBD1 or TRBD2 (5 bases each). V was shortened by 3 bases and J by 3 bases, with 12 bases between the two germline ends. Germline assignment: CDR1 MDHEN and CDR2 SYDVKM. The CDR3 is 14 amino acids. The DNA of the CDR3 is TGTGCCAGCAGTTTTACGGGACCCTTCTACGAGCAGTACTTC. It specifies CASSFTGPFYEQYF.

The chain recombines TRBV4-1 with TRBJ2-7, with D possibly being TRBD1 (6 bases). Per the germline V gene, CDR1 is MGHRA and CDR2 is YSYEKL. V lost 1 base to trimming and J lost 2 bases, with 15 bases between them. The CDR3 sequence is 16 residues long. CDR3 DNA sequence: TGCGCCAGCAGCCAAGGAGACAGGCAGTACCCCTACGAGCAGTACTTC. As protein: CASSQGDRQYPYEQYF.

The CDR3 nucleotides read TGCGCCAGCAGCAGGGACACTGTAGTGGATACGCAGTATTTT. This gives the protein CASSRDTVVDTQYF. The V call is TRBV4-3, the J call TRBJ2-3; weak D call: TRBD1 (6 bases). The CDR3 spans 14 residues. CDR1 and CDR2 (germline): LGHNA, YSLEER. V lost 5 bases to trimming and J lost 6 bases, with 15 bases between them.

The chain couples TRBV30 to TRBJ2-7; TRBD1 agrees at 8 bases. CDR3 size: 12 residues. V shed 1 base and J 6 bases; nucleotides not matched to a gene: 2. Germline V CDR1 and CDR2: GTSNPN, SVGIG (reference sequence). CDR3 sequence: CAWSGTGIEQYF. In DNA, the CDR3 is TGTGCCTGGAGTGGGACAGGGATCGAGCAGTACTTC.

The chain joins TRBV9 to TRBJ2-6; D is unresolved. Germline V gene lookup returns CDR1 SGDLS and CDR2 YYNGEE. Trimming pared 5 bases from V and 2 bases from J, leaving 5 bases between. This CDR3 is 13 amino acids long. The CDR3 DNA reads as TGTGCCAGCAGACCCCCTGGGGCCAACGTCCTGACTTTC. Protein: CASRPPGANVLTF.